Shown below are 3 T cell receptor beta chains from a single sample sequenced in a study of cytomegalovirus exposure and HLA in healthy donors. The study ran its PCR with 60 Vbeta and 13 Jbeta primers. Libraries were prepared by immunoSEQ multiplex PCR; TCRdb keeps only in-frame clonotypes and omits some of them. The sample consists of 100,000 to 150,000 clones, about 86% of them appearing once. Sequencing used PBMCs. These receptors were collected from a man aged 18 to 29 in good health and CMV-seronegative.

In this sample, this clone turned up a few times. The CDR3 protein is CASRTHRGATNEKLFF. For the CDR3, the DNA is TGTGCCAGCAGAACCCACAGGGGAGCAACTAATGAAAAACTGTTTTTT. The J gene is TRBJ1-4, the V gene TRBV7-8; 7 positions match TRBD1. V was clipped by 6 bases and J by 0 bases; unmatched bases: 7. Per the germline V gene, CDR1 is SGHVS and CDR2 is FQNEAQ. The CDR3 is 16 residues long.

This chain connects TRBV6-5 to TRBJ2-1, with D hard to call. Trimming removed 6 bases from V and 1 base from J, with 13 bases in between. Germline assignment: CDR1 MNHEY and CDR2 SVGAGI. The CDR3 length is 15 residues. In DNA form, the CDR3 reads TGTGCCAGCAGACCCCTAGGTGGGTCCTACAATGAGCAGTTCTTC. It is translated as CASRPLGGSYNEQFF.

V and J are TRBV29-1 and TRBJ2-7, with 9 bases aligning to TRBD1. CDR1 and CDR2 (germline): SQVTM, ANQGSEA. The CDR3 spans 14 residues. V lost 6 bases and J lost 7; bases outside the gene matches: 13. CDR3 protein: CSVAPLTGGLEQYF. Here the CDR3 DNA reads TGCAGCGTCGCGCCGTTGACAGGGGGACTGGAGCAGTACTTC.